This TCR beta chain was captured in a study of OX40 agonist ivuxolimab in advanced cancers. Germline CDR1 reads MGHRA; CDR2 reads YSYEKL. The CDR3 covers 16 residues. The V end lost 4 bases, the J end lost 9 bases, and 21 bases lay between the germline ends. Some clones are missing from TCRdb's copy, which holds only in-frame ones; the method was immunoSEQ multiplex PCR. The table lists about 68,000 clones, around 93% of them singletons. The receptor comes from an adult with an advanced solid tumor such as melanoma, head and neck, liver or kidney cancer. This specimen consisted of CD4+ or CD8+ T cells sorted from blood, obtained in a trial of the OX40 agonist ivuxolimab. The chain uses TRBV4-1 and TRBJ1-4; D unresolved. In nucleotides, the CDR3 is TGCGCCAGCAGCCGCGGAGTGCTGGGCCTGCCTCAAAAACTGTTTTTT. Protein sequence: CASSRGVLGLPQKLFF.